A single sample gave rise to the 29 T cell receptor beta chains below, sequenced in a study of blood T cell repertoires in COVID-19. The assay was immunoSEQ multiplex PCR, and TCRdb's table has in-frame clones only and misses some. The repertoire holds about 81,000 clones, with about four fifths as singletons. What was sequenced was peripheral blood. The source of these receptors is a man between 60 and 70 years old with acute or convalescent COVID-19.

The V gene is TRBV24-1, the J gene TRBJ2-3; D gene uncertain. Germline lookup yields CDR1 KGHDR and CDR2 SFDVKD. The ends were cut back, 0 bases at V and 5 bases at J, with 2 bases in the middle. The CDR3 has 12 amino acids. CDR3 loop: CATSDLRDTQYF. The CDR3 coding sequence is TGTGCCACCAGTGATTTGCGAGATACGCAGTATTTT.

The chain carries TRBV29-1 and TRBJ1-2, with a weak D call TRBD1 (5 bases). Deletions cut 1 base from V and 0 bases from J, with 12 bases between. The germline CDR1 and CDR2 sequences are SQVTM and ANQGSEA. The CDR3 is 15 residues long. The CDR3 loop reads CSVEGMGPANYGYTF. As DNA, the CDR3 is TGCAGCGTTGAAGGGATGGGGCCAGCTAACTATGGCTACACCTTC.

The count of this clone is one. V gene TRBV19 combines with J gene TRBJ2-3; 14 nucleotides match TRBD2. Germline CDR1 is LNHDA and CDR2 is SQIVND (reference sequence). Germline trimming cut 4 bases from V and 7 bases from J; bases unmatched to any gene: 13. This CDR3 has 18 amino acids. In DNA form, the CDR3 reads TGTGCCAGTAGTACCGACGGACTAGCGGGGGGCCGCGGGCATACGCAGTATTTT. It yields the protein CASSTDGLAGGRGHTQYF.

CDR3 nucleotides: TGTGCCAGCAGTTACTCGGGACAGGGGGAGGTTGAAGCTTTCTTT. Amino acid sequence: CASSYSGQGEVEAFF. This chain joins TRBV6-5 and TRBJ1-1, with TRBD1 identical over 11 bases. CDR1 is MNHEY and CDR2 is SVGAGI in the germline V gene. Trimming at V came to 0 bases and at J to 7 bases, leaving 4 bases not matched to a gene. This CDR3 has 15 residues.

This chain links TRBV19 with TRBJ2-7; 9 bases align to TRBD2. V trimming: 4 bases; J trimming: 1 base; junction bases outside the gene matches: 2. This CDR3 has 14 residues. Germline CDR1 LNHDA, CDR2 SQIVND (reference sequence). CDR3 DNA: TGTGCCAGTAGTAATAGCGGGAGTTCCTACGAGCAGTACTTC. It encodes CASSNSGSSYEQYF.

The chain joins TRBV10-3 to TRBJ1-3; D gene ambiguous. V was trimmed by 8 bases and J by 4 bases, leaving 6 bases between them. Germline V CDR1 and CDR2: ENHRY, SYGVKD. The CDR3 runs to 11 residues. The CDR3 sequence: CAISQGNTIYF. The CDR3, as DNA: TGTGCCATCTCCCAAGGAAACACCATATATTTT.

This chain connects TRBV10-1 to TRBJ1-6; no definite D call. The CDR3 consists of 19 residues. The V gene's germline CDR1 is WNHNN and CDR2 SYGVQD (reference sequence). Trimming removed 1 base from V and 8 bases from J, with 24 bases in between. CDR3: CASSEFGMDSGLKDSPLHF. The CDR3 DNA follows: TGCGCCAGCAGTGAGTTTGGTATGGATTCTGGGCTCAAAGATTCACCCCTCCACTTT.

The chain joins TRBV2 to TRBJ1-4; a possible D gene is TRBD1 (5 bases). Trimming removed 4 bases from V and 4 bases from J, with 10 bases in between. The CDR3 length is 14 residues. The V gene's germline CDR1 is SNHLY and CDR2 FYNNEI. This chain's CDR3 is CASSGVTVNEKLFF. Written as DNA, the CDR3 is TGTGCCAGCAGTGGGGTGACAGTTAATGAAAAACTGTTTTTT.

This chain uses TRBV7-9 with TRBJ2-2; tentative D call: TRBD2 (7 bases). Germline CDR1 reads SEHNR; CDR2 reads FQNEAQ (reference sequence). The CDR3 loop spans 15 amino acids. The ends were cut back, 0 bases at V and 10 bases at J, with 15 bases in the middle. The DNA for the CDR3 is TGTGCCAGCAGCTTAGCGCTGGGGGGGCGCGAGGAGCTGTTTTTT. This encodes CASSLALGGREELFF.

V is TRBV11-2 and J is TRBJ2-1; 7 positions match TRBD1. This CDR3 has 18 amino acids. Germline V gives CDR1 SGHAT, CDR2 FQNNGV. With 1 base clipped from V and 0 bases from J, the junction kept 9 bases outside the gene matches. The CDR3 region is CASSLAPSGQSSYNEQFF. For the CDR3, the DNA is TGTGCCAGCAGCTTAGCTCCCTCGGGACAGAGCTCCTACAATGAGCAGTTCTTC.

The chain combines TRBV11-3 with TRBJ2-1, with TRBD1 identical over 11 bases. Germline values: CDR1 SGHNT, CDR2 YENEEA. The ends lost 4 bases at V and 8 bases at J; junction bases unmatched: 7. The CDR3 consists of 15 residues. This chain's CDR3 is CASSSDRGPDDEQFF. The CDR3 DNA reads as TGTGCCAGCAGCTCGGACAGGGGGCCTGACGATGAGCAGTTCTTC.

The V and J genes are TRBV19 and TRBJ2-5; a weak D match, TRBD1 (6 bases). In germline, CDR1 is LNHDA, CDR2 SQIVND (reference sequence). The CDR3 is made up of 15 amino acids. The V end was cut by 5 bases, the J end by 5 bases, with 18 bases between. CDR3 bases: TGTGCCAGTAGTCAAGGGGCTAGGGGGAGCGAGACCCAGTACTTC. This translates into CASSQGARGSETQYF.

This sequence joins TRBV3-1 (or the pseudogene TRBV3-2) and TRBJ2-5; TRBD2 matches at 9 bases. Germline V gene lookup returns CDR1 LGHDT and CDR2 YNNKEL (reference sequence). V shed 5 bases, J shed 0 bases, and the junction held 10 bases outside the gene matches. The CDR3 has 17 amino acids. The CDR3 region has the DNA TGTGCCAGCAGCAACGAGAGGGCTAGCGGGAACCAAGAGACCCAGTACTTC. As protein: CASSNERASGNQETQYF.

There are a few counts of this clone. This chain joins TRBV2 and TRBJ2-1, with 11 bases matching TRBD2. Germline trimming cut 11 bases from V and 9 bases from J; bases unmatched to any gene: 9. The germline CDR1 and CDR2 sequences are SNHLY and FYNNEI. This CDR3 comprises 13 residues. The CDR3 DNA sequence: TGTGCCGGTCGGGTAGCGGGGGGGCGTGAGCAGTTCTTC. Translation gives CAGRVAGGREQFF.

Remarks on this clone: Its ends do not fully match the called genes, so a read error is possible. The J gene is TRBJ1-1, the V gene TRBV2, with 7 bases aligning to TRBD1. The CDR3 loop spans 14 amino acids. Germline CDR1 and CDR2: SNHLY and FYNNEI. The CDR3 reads CASSSLGQVLTEGF. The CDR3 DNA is TGTGCCAGCAGTTCCCTCGGACAGGTTCTGACTGAGGGATTT.

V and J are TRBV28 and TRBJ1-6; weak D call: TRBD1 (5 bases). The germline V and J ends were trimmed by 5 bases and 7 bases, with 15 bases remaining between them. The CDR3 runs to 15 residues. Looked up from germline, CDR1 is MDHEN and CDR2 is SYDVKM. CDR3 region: CASSGGGTVNSPLHF. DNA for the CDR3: TGTGCCAGCAGTGGGGGGGGGACTGTGAATTCACCCCTCCACTTT.

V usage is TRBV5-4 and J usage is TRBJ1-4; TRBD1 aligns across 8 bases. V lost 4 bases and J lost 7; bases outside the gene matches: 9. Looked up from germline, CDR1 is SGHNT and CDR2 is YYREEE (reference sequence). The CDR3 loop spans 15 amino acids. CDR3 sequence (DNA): TGTGCCAGCAGCGCCTCGGACAGGGCGAGTGAAAAACTGTTTTTT. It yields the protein CASSASDRASEKLFF.

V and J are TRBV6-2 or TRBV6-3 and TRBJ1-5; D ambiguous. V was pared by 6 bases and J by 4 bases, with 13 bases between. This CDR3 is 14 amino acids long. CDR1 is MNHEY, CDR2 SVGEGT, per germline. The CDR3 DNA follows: TGTGCCAGCAGCCATTACTCATCTAATCAGCCCCAGCATTTT. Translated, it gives CASSHYSSNQPQHF.

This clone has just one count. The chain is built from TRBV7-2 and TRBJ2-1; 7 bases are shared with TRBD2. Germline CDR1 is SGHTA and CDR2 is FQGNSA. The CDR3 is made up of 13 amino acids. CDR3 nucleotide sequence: TGTGCGGGGAGGGGCAGCTCCTACAATGAGCAGTTCTTC. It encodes CAGRGSSYNEQFF.

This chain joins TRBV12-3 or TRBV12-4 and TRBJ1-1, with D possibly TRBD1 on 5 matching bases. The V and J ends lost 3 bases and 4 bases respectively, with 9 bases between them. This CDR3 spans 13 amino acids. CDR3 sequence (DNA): TGTGCCAGCAGTTTTCAGGGTTCCACTGAAGCTTTCTTT. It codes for CASSFQGSTEAFF.

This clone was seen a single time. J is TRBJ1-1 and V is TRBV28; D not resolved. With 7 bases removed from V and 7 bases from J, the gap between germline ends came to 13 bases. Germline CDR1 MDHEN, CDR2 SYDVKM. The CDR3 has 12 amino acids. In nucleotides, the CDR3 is TGTGCCAGCACCTTACGAAGGAGTGAAGCTTTCTTT. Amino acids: CASTLRRSEAFF.

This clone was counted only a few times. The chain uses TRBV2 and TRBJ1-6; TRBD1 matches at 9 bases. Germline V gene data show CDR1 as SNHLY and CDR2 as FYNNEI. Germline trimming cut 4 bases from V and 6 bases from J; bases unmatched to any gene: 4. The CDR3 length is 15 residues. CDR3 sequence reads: CASSGQGGLNSPLHF. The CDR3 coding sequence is TGTGCCAGCAGTGGACAGGGGGGCCTTAATTCACCCCTCCACTTT.

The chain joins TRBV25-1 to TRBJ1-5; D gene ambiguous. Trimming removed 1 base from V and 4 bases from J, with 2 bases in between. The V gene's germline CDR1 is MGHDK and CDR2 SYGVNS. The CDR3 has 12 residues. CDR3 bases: TGTGCCAGCAGTGAATCGAATCAGCCCCAGCATTTT. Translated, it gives CASSESNQPQHF.

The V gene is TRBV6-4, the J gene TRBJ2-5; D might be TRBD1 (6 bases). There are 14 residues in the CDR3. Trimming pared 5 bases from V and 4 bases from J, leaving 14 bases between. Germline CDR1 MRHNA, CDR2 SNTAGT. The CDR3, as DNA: TGTGCCAGCAGTACTACTCTAGGGGGAGAGACCCAGTACTTC. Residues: CASSTTLGGETQYF.

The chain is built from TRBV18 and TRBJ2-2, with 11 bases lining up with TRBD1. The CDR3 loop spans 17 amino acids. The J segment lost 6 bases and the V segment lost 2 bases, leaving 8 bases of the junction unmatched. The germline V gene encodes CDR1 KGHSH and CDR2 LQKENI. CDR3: CASSPRPPGQGAGELFF. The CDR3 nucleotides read TGTGCCAGCTCACCAAGGCCACCGGGACAGGGGGCCGGGGAGCTGTTTTTT. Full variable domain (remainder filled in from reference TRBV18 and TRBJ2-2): NAGVMQNPRHLVRRRGQEARLRCSPMKGHSHVYWYRQLPEEGLKFMVYLQKENIIDESGMPKERFSAEFPKEGPSILRIQQVVRGDSAAYFCASSPRPPGQGAGELFFGEGSRLTVL.

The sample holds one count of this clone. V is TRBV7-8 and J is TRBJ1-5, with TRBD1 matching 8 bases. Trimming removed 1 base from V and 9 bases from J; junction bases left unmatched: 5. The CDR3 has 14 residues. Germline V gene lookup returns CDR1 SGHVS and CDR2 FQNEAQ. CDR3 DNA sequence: TGTGCCAGCAGCTTAGGGACAGGGAGTAGGCCCCAGCATTTT. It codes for CASSLGTGSRPQHF.

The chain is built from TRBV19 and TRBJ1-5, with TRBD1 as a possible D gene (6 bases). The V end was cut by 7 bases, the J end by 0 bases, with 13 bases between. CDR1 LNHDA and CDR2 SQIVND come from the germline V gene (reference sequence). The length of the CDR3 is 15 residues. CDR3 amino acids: CASIGGGVSNQPQHF. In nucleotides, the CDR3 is TGTGCCAGTATAGGGGGAGGGGTTAGCAATCAGCCCCAGCATTTT.

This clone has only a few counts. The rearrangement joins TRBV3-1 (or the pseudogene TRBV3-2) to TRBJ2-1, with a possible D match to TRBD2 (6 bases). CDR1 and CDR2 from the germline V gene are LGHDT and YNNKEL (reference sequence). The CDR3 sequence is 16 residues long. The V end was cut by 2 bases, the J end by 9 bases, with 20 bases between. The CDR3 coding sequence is TGTGCCAGCAGCCAAAGGAGTGGGACTCCTCAGCGTGAGCAGTTCTTC. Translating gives CASSQRSGTPQREQFF.

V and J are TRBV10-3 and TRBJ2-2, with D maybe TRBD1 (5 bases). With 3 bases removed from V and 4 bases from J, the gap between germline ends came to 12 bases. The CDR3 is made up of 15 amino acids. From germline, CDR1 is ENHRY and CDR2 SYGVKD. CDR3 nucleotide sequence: TGTGCCATCAGTGAAAGGCAGGGTCTCACCGGGGAGCTGTTTTTT. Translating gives CAISERQGLTGELFF.